One sample yielded the 19 T cell receptor beta chains listed below, sequenced in a study of naive and memory T cell subsets. TCR cDNA received a 3' ligated oligonucleotide that carried a UMI. Ligated cDNA underwent four rounds of PCR with nested alpha and beta constant region primers and SP2. TCRdb re-derived calls from the 5' RACE reads in MiXCR, one entry per CDR3 protein. This sample yields about 62,000 distinct CDR3 sequences, of which around 8% are seen a single time; over 15% belongs to the top ten. Receptors originate from a female donor in good health.

A few counts support this clonotype. V gene TRBV12-3 or TRBV12-4 combines with J gene TRBJ2-3; no clear D. This CDR3 is built from 12 residues. The ends were cut back, 10 bases at V and 1 base at J, with 9 bases in the middle. The CDR3 coding sequence is TGTGCCACAACACGGGGCACAGATACGCAGTATTTT. This gives the protein CATTRGTDTQYF.

The chain carries TRBV6-1 and TRBJ1-5; 8 nucleotides align to TRBD1. The CDR3 spans 18 residues. Unmatched junction bases numbered 14, after V lost 1 base and J lost 6 bases. Germline V gene sequence: CDR1 MNHNS, CDR2 SASEGT. CDR3 DNA: TGTGCCAGCAGTGAAGACCCCTTTAGGACAGGGTTGGGTCAGCCCCAGCATTTT. It encodes CASSEDPFRTGLGQPQHF.

This clonotype was counted between two and nine times. The V and J genes are TRBV25-1 and TRBJ1-6; D is ambiguous. The CDR3 has 15 amino acids. V gave up 1 base and J gave up 4 bases, with 8 bases separating them. Germline assignment: CDR1 MGHDK and CDR2 SYGVNS. The chain's CDR3 is CASSESWRYNSPLHF. CDR3 bases: TGTGCCAGCAGTGAATCTTGGCGGTATAATTCACCCCTCCACTTT.

This chain joins TRBV28 and TRBJ1-5; D gene ambiguous. The CDR3 runs to 12 residues. The germline V gene encodes CDR1 MDHEN and CDR2 SYDVKM. V gave up 8 bases and J gave up 1 base, with 6 bases separating them. The CDR3 DNA sequence: TGTGCCAGCGCTCGGAGCAATCAGCCCCAGCATTTT. Its protein product is CASARSNQPQHF.

This clonotype was counted a few times. The gene calls are TRBV5-6 and TRBJ2-1; 9 bases are shared with TRBD2. This CDR3 spans 16 amino acids. Germline trimming cut 0 bases from V and 3 bases from J; bases unmatched to any gene: 4. Germline V lookup: CDR1 SGHDT, CDR2 YYEEEE. DNA of the CDR3: TGTGCCAGCAGCTTGGTTAGCGGGAGAGACTACAATGAGCAGTTCTTC. The encoded protein is CASSLVSGRDYNEQFF.

This chain joins TRBV12-3 or TRBV12-4 and TRBJ2-7; the D gene could be TRBD1 or TRBD2 (6 bases each). The ends were cut back, 5 bases at V and 3 bases at J, with 20 bases in the middle. There are 16 residues in the CDR3. CDR3 residues: CASSPLGGLLVYEQYF. In DNA form, the CDR3 reads TGTGCCAGCAGTCCCCTCGGGGGCCTGCTGGTCTACGAGCAGTACTTC.

This clonotype was seen at least ten times. The CDR3: CASSLSRGPDTQYF. The CDR3 nucleotides read TGCGCCAGCAGCTTGAGTAGGGGGCCCGATACGCAGTATTTT. The chain combines TRBV5-1 with TRBJ2-3; TRBD1 matches at 7 bases. The CDR3 is 14 residues long. Trimming cost V 1 base and J 6 bases; bases outside gene matches: 5. CDR1 and CDR2 from the germline V gene are SGHRS and YFSETQ.

In this sample, this clonotype turned up a few times. The chain recombines TRBV27 with TRBJ2-1; 8 bases are shared with TRBD1. The CDR3 sequence is 13 residues long. The ends lost 5 bases at V and 7 bases at J; junction bases unmatched: 4. In germline, CDR1 is MNHEY, CDR2 SMNVEV (reference sequence). The CDR3 DNA follows: TGTGCCAGCAGTCGAACAGGGGGGAATGAGCAGTTCTTC. This translates into CASSRTGGNEQFF.

This clonotype was counted ten times or more. Here the CDR3 DNA reads TGCAGTGCTAGAATCCGGGGACAGGGTGCATCTGGAAACACCATATATTTT. It codes for CSARIRGQGASGNTIYF. This sequence joins TRBV20-1 and TRBJ1-3; 9 bases map to TRBD1. This CDR3 has 17 residues. In germline, CDR1 is DFQATT, CDR2 SNEGSKA (reference sequence). Losses at the gene ends were 2 bases for V and 1 base for J; bases not matched to a gene: 9.

The V gene is TRBV7-9, the J gene TRBJ2-2; no definite D call. This CDR3 is 12 amino acids long. The V and J ends lost 6 bases and 2 bases respectively, with 4 bases between them. The germline CDR1 and CDR2 sequences are SEHNR and FQNEAQ (reference sequence). In nucleotides, the CDR3 is TGTGCCAGCAGATTAAACACCGGGGAGCTGTTTTTT. Translating gives CASRLNTGELFF.

With regard to this clonotype: A read error may explain this, as a much larger clone is one base away. The chain couples TRBV6-6 to TRBJ1-1; the D gene is possibly TRBD1 (6 bases). Germline assignment: CDR1 MNHNY and CDR2 SVGAGI (reference sequence). The CDR3 spans 15 residues. V was clipped by 3 bases and J by 4 bases, with 15 bases between them. The CDR3 coding sequence is TGTGCCAGCAGTTATAAAGCAGGGGTGGGCACTGAAGCTTTCTTT. Amino acids: CASSYKAGVGTEAFF.

At least ten counts were recorded for this clonotype. The chain employs TRBV7-9 and TRBJ1-1, with D possibly matching TRBD1 (5 bases). The germline CDR1 and CDR2 sequences are SEHNR and FQNEAQ (reference sequence). The CDR3 is 14 amino acids. V lost 3 bases, J lost 3 bases, and 11 bases lay in between. The CDR3, as DNA: TGTGCCAGCAGCTTCAGGGATAAGGACACTGAAGCTTTCTTT. Encoded protein: CASSFRDKDTEAFF.

This clonotype was detected a few times. The gene calls are TRBV5-5 and TRBJ2-7; D is unresolved. Germline CDR1 reads SGHKS; CDR2 reads YYEKEE (reference sequence). V lost 2 bases and J 5 bases, leaving 5 bases between the germline ends. This CDR3 has 11 amino acids. CDR3 in amino acids: CASSFHHEQYF. In nucleotides, the CDR3 is TGTGCCAGCAGCTTTCACCACGAGCAGTACTTC. Based on the CDR3 plus reference TRBV5-5 and TRBJ2-7, the full variable domain is DAGVTQSPTHLIKTRGQQVTLRCSPISGHKSVSWYQQVLGQGPQFIFQYYEKEERGRGNFPDRFSARQFPNYSSELNVNALLLGDSALYLCASSFHHEQYFGPGTRLTVT.

This chain joins TRBV5-6 and TRBJ2-1; perhaps D is TRBD1 or TRBD2 (5 bases each). Germline V gene data show CDR1 as SGHDT and CDR2 as YYEEEE. The germline V and J ends were trimmed by 0 bases and 1 base, with 14 bases remaining between them. The CDR3 has 17 amino acids. For the CDR3, the DNA is TGTGCCAGCAGCTTGGCCGCGGCAGGGAGATCCTACAATGAGCAGTTCTTC. Translation gives CASSLAAAGRSYNEQFF.

This clonotype came up once. The chain recombines TRBV28 with TRBJ2-7; D is unresolved. Germline loops: CDR1 MDHEN, CDR2 SYDVKM. The CDR3 contains 13 residues. Trimming pared 3 bases from V and 7 bases from J, leaving 13 bases between. The CDR3 DNA follows: TGTGCCAGCAGTTTGGGCAGGATCGGGGAGCAGTACTTC. It encodes CASSLGRIGEQYF.

In this sample, this clonotype turned up a few times. The CDR3 nucleotides read TGTGCCAGCAGTTTTTCACCCAGAGACGAGCAGTACTTC. It yields the protein CASSFSPRDEQYF. The chain joins TRBV12-3 or TRBV12-4 to TRBJ2-7; D is ambiguous. The ends were cut back, 3 bases at V and 5 bases at J, with 11 bases in the middle. The CDR3 spans 13 residues.

This clonotype was seen more than once but under ten times. This CDR3 reads CASSLWWGSSYNEQFF. The CDR3 DNA reads TGTGCCAGCAGTTTATGGTGGGGCAGCTCCTACAATGAGCAGTTCTTC. The chain employs TRBV27 and TRBJ2-1, with a possible D match to TRBD1 (5 bases). The V and J ends lost 1 base and 0 bases respectively, with 10 bases between them. CDR1 MNHEY and CDR2 SMNVEV come from the germline V gene (reference sequence). The CDR3 has 16 residues.

This clonotype appeared a few times. V and J are TRBV3-1 and TRBJ2-6, with 7 positions matching TRBD2. Germline CDR1 LGHDT, CDR2 YNNKEL (reference sequence). The junction had 10 bases not matched to a gene; V was cut back by 0 bases and J by 2 bases. The CDR3 runs 19 residues. For the CDR3, the DNA is TGTGCCAGCAGCCAAGAATGGGAGGGAGCCGAGACTGGGGCCAACGTCCTGACTTTC. Translating it yields CASSQEWEGAETGANVLTF.

This rearrangement joins TRBV7-2 to TRBJ2-1; D unclear. The CDR3 has 15 residues. The V and J ends lost 3 bases and 1 base respectively, with 10 bases between them. Germline V gene lookup returns CDR1 SGHTA and CDR2 FQGNSA. For the CDR3, the DNA is TGTGCCAGCAGCTTGCAGGAGTGGTCCTACAATGAGCAGTTCTTC. It translates to CASSLQEWSYNEQFF. Filled out from reference TRBV7-2 and TRBJ2-1, the complete variable domain reads GAGVSQSPSNKVTEKGKDVELRCDPISGHTALYWYRQSLGQGLEFLIYFQGNSAPDKSGLPSDRFSAERTGGSVSTLTIQRTQQEDSAVYLCASSLQEWSYNEQFFGPGTRLTVL.